This TCR beta chain was recovered during a study of OX40 agonist ivuxolimab in advanced cancers. Sequencing used immunoSEQ multiplex PCR; TCRdb keeps in-frame clones, though not all of them. The sample contains tens of thousands of clones, approximately 84% of which appear only once. The CDR3 sequence is 16 residues long. The ends were cut back, 0 bases at V and 2 bases at J, with 13 bases in the middle. Germline CDR1 is MNHEY and CDR2 is SMNVEV (reference sequence). The receptor was isolated from an adult with an advanced solid tumor such as melanoma, head and neck, liver or kidney cancer. The sample was CD4+ or CD8+ T cells sorted from blood, taken in a trial of the OX40 agonist ivuxolimab. This chain uses TRBV27 with TRBJ1-2, with a weak D call TRBD1 (5 bases). CDR3 sequence (DNA): TGTGCCAGCAGTTTATCTGAGGGGACGGCAAACTATGGCTACACCTTC. Translated, it gives CASSLSEGTANYGYTF.